Listed below are T cell receptor beta chains from one sample, sequenced in a study of T-cell memory formation after mild COVID-19. TCRdb reprocessed the 5' RACE reads with MiXCR, giving one entry per CDR3 protein. The table records fewer than 50,000 distinct CDR3 sequences, approximately 12% of them present only once. The sample consisted of PBMCs or a T cell subset sorted from them (not recorded which). Receptors were obtained from a man between 18 and 35 years old who had mild COVID-19 (a few samples of this study predate the infection). Cell type and time point are not known. Each CDR3 is given with its conserved first and last residue. A D gene is named only where the DNA matches it firmly. Some rows mark clone size as missing; the rest say once, few, many or name a class of expanded clone.

V,J,size,D,CDR3,DNA
TRBV4-3,TRBJ2-3,few,TRBD2,CASSPARKRGSTDTQYF,TGCGCCAGCAGCCCCGCCCGAAAGCGGGGTAGCACAGATACGCAGTATTTT
TRBV5-1,TRBJ2-3,few,.,CASSLGGTGGGSGDTQYF,TGCGCCAGCAGCTTGGGAGGTACAGGTGGGGGATCCGGAGATACGCAGTATTTT
TRBV7-2,TRBJ1-5,.,.,CASSLERNQPQHF,TGTGCCAGCAGCTTAGAGCGAAATCAGCCCCAGCATTTT
TRBV12-3/TRBV12-4,TRBJ2-1,many,TRBD2,CASSPRLASGGLEQFF,TGTGCCAGCAGTCCCCGTCTGGCTAGCGGGGGACTTGAGCAGTTCTTC
TRBV9,TRBJ2-5,few,.,CASSVAMYQETQYF,TGTGCCAGCAGCGTAGCTATGTACCAAGAGACCCAGTACTTC
TRBV5-4,TRBJ2-4,few,.,CASSHGPVGKNIQYF,TGTGCCAGCAGCCACGGACCCGTTGGCAAAAACATTCAGTACTTC
TRBV3-1,TRBJ1-3,.,TRBD1,CASSPWTGEGNTIYF,TGTGCCAGCAGCCCCTGGACAGGGGAAGGAAACACCATATATTTT
TRBV5-1,TRBJ1-2,.,.,CASSEGPEGGYTF,TGCGCCAGCAGCGAGGGACCGGAGGGCGGCTACACCTTC
TRBV2,TRBJ1-2,few,.,CASSEDSYYGYTF,TGTGCCAGCAGTGAAGATAGCTACTATGGCTACACCTTC
TRBV6-5,TRBJ2-7,few,TRBD1,CASRLDRGYEQYF,TGTGCCAGCAGACTCGACAGGGGCTACGAGCAGTACTTC
TRBV19,TRBJ2-7,.,.,CASSSGSYEQYF,TGTGCCAGTAGTTCCGGTTCCTACGAGCAGTACTTC
TRBV5-1,TRBJ2-5,few,.,CASSAQETQYF,TGCGCCAGCAGCGCACAAGAGACCCAGTACTTC
TRBV7-2,TRBJ2-7,many,.,CASSEEAGMRGEQYF,TGTGCCAGCAGCGAAGAGGCTGGGATGAGGGGGGAGCAGTACTTC
TRBV20-1,TRBJ1-1,many,.,CSPLSGVMNTEAFF,TGCAGTCCCCTAAGTGGGGTAATGAACACTGAAGCTTTCTTT
TRBV7-2,TRBJ2-5,.,.,CASSLWSVYQETQYF,TGTGCCAGCAGCTTATGGAGTGTGTACCAAGAGACCCAGTACTTC
TRBV11-2,TRBJ2-5,many,TRBD1,CASSLDRDRGRAETQYF,TGTGCCAGCAGCTTAGATCGGGACAGGGGGCGCGCAGAGACCCAGTACTTC
TRBV28,TRBJ2-1,.,TRBD2,CASSSPRGGGETYNEQFF,TGTGCCAGCAGTTCCCCTCGCGGTGGGGGGGAAACCTACAATGAGCAGTTCTTC